This T cell receptor beta chain is drawn from a study of CD8 T cells in ankylosing spondylitis. Comment on this clonotype: What it binds is not known.

Broader study findings: Seemingly distinctive of ankylosing spondylitis blood was a TCR beta motif formed by eight highly homologous variants. Disease-linked clones bore a CD8+ phenotype, appearing relatively rarely in peripheral blood. The authors reported significant enrichment of disease-linked clones in matched ankylosing spondylitis synovial fluid.

A single record per CDR3 protein comes from TCRdb applying MiXCR to the 5' RACE reads. The profile shows approximately 290,000 distinct CDR3 sequences, about a fifth of them singletons. With V trimmed by 7 bases and J by 8 bases, 8 bases remained unmatched. The CDR3 has 13 residues. CDR1 is SGHTA, CDR2 FQGNSA, per germline. The chain joins TRBV7-2 to TRBJ2-1; 7 bases agree with TRBD2. The TCR was taken from a female donor with ankylosing spondylitis or in good health (not recorded which). The specimen was blood, either unsorted or a sorted T cell fraction (not recorded which). The chain's CDR3 is CASTNNRGDEQFF. CDR3 nucleotides: TGTGCCAGCACCAACAATCGGGGGGATGAGCAGTTCTTC.